Below are 20 T cell receptor beta chains sequenced from a single sample in a study of cytomegalovirus exposure and HLA in healthy donors. With 60 Vbeta and 13 Jbeta primers, the PCR was carried out. TCRdb's table, derived via immunoSEQ multiplex PCR, lists solely in-frame clones and lacks some. The table lists roughly 100,000 clones, about 80% of them singletons. The sample consisted of PBMCs. The receptor set was obtained from a man aged 40-49 years in good health and CMV-seropositive.

The chain recombines TRBV28 with TRBJ1-2; 9 bases agree with TRBD1. CDR1 and CDR2 from the germline V gene are MDHEN and SYDVKM. With 5 bases clipped from V and 5 bases from J, the junction kept 6 bases outside the gene matches. CDR3 length: 14 amino acids. This chain's CDR3 is CASSTPDRGYGYTF. The CDR3 bases are TGTGCCAGCAGTACCCCTGACAGGGGGTATGGCTACACCTTC.

CDR3 protein: CASSLDSGLSPLHF. In DNA, the CDR3 is TGTGCCAGCAGCTTGGATTCAGGATTATCACCCCTCCACTTT. This chain uses TRBV5-6 with TRBJ1-6; D gene uncertain. The CDR3 contains 14 residues. V lost 0 bases and J lost 10, with 11 bases in between. Germline V gene data show CDR1 as SGHDT and CDR2 as YYEEEE.

This clone was picked up one time. The V and J genes are TRBV7-9 and TRBJ1-4; D not certain. The germline V and J ends were trimmed by 3 bases and 3 bases, with 11 bases remaining between them. The CDR3 totals 15 residues. The germline V gene encodes CDR1 SEHNR and CDR2 FQNEAQ (reference sequence). CDR3 loop: CASSFGPQANEKLFF. CDR3 nucleotides: TGTGCCAGCAGCTTTGGGCCGCAAGCTAATGAAAAACTGTTTTTT.

The chain employs TRBV2 and TRBJ2-3, with D possibly matching TRBD2 (7 bases). CDR1 is SNHLY and CDR2 is FYNNEI in the germline V gene. The CDR3 spans 14 residues. Trimming shortened V by 3 bases and J by 4 bases, and 11 bases separated the two germline ends. The CDR3 DNA reads as TGTGCCAGCAGTGAGGACAGCGGGGCAGATACGCAGTATTTT. Translation gives CASSEDSGADTQYF.

This clone was detected only a few times. V gene TRBV25-1 combines with J gene TRBJ1-6; D gene unclear. V lost 5 bases and J lost 11, with 16 bases in between. Germline loops: CDR1 MGHDK, CDR2 SYGVNS. The CDR3 loop spans 14 amino acids. The CDR3 is CASSLDLTGAPLHF. Written as DNA, the CDR3 is TGTGCCAGCAGTTTGGACCTGACCGGGGCACCCCTCCACTTT.

The chain carries TRBV28 and TRBJ1-2; the match to TRBD1 covers 7 bases. Losses at the gene ends were 6 bases for V and 4 bases for J; bases not matched to a gene: 14. CDR1 MDHEN and CDR2 SYDVKM come from the germline V gene. The CDR3 spans 16 residues. This chain's CDR3 is CASSPTDFRGIYGYTF. In nucleotides, the CDR3 is TGTGCCAGCAGCCCTACCGACTTCAGGGGGATCTATGGCTACACCTTC.

The J gene is TRBJ2-7, the V gene TRBV7-2, with 8 nucleotides matching TRBD1. CDR3 length: 14 residues. Germline V gene sequence: CDR1 SGHTA, CDR2 FQGNSA. After removal of 5 bases from V and 2 bases from J, the junction contained 5 bases not matched to a gene. CDR3 sequence (DNA): TGTGCCAGCAGCCAGGGGGCAGCCACCTACGAGCAGTACTTC. Protein: CASSQGAATYEQYF.

The V and J genes are TRBV28 and TRBJ1-5, with a possible D match to TRBD1 (5 bases). The CDR3 loop spans 14 amino acids. Germline V gene data show CDR1 as MDHEN and CDR2 as SYDVKM. The ends were cut back, 2 bases at V and 6 bases at J, with 11 bases in the middle. The CDR3 region is CASSLESGIQPQHF. The CDR3 DNA follows: TGTGCCAGCAGTTTAGAGTCAGGGATTCAGCCCCAGCATTTT.

This rearrangement joins TRBV7-2 to TRBJ2-2, with D possibly being TRBD1 (6 bases). The germline CDR1 and CDR2 sequences are SGHTA and FQGNSA. Deletions cut 6 bases from V and 0 bases from J, with 14 bases between. CDR3 size: 16 residues. CDR3: CASSLRQAANTGELFF. The CDR3 coding sequence is TGTGCCAGCAGTCTCAGACAGGCTGCGAACACCGGGGAGCTGTTTTTT. The entire variable domain, with the rest obtained from reference TRBV7-2 and TRBJ2-2, is as follows: GAGVSQSPSNKVTEKGKDVELRCDPISGHTALYWYRQSLGQGLEFLIYFQGNSAPDKSGLPSDRFSAERTGGSVSTLTIQRTQQEDSAVYLCASSLRQAANTGELFFGEGSRLTVL.

V usage is TRBV2 and J usage is TRBJ1-2; TRBD1 might be the D (6 bases). The V gene's germline CDR1 is SNHLY and CDR2 FYNNEI. This CDR3 region has 12 residues. V gave up 9 bases and J gave up 5 bases, with 13 bases separating them. CDR3 in amino acids: CASNLQGYGYTF. In DNA, the CDR3 is TGTGCCAGTAACTTACAGGGATATGGCTACACCTTC.

The chain couples TRBV19 to TRBJ1-2; D unresolved. Germline CDR1 is LNHDA and CDR2 is SQIVND (reference sequence). The germline V and J ends were trimmed by 6 bases and 4 bases, with 12 bases remaining between them. This CDR3 is built from 13 residues. CDR3 loop: CASSLSVVYGYTF. For the CDR3, the DNA is TGTGCCAGTAGCTTGTCGGTAGTCTATGGCTACACCTTC.

This clone was observed many times. The CDR3 coding sequence is TGTGCCAGCAGCTTAGCCGGGACAGGGAATAATTCACCCCTCCACTTT. It translates to CASSLAGTGNNSPLHF. The chain links TRBV7-6 to TRBJ1-6; 9 bases are a match to TRBD1. The CDR3 has 16 amino acids. Per germline, CDR1 SGHVS and CDR2 FNYEAQ. J gave up 5 bases and V 0 bases, and 2 bases lay outside the gene matches.

This chain connects TRBV19 to TRBJ2-3; D gene uncertain. Trimming shortened V by 3 bases and J by 3 bases, and 10 bases separated the two germline ends. The CDR3 contains 14 residues. Per germline, CDR1 LNHDA and CDR2 SQIVND (reference sequence). CDR3 nucleotide sequence: TGTGCCAGTAGTATGAGGCTTATGACAGATACGCAGTATTTT. Encoded protein: CASSMRLMTDTQYF.

This clone was seen a single time. This rearrangement joins TRBV2 to TRBJ2-2, with TRBD1 identical over 7 bases. The ends lost 7 bases at V and 7 bases at J; junction bases unmatched: 12. This CDR3 is built from 15 residues. CDR1 is SNHLY and CDR2 is FYNNEI in the germline V gene. In nucleotides, the CDR3 is TGTGCCAGCACCCCCGACAGGGCTGTGGGCGGGGAGCTGTTTTTT. This sequence encodes CASTPDRAVGGELFF.

Here the CDR3 DNA reads TGTGCCAGCAGCTTAGGGAGCCTTGGACAGGGGGTCACTGAAGCTTTCTTT. Translated: CASSLGSLGQGVTEAFF. The chain joins TRBV11-1 to TRBJ1-1; 10 bases line up with TRBD1. J gave up 4 bases and V 1 base, and 9 bases lay outside the gene matches. The germline gives CDR1 SGHAT, CDR2 FQDESV (reference sequence). This CDR3 region has 17 residues.

This clone was seen only a few times. J is TRBJ1-2 and V is TRBV19; 10 positions match TRBD1. Looked up from germline, CDR1 is LNHDA and CDR2 is SQIVND (reference sequence). Trimming removed 3 bases from V and 10 bases from J; junction bases left unmatched: 5. The CDR3 has 13 amino acids. CDR3 in DNA: TGTGCCAGTAGTATCGGGACAGGGGACCCCTACACCTTC. This gives the protein CASSIGTGDPYTF.

V is TRBV10-3 and J is TRBJ2-7; D might be TRBD1 (5 bases). V lost 3 bases to trimming and J lost 2 bases, with 14 bases between them. The CDR3 extends over 15 amino acids. Germline CDR1 and CDR2: ENHRY and SYGVKD. The CDR3 region is CAISDPQGFPYEQYF. The CDR3 DNA reads TGTGCCATCAGTGACCCCCAGGGCTTCCCCTACGAGCAGTACTTC.

The chain couples TRBV6-1 to TRBJ1-2, with unresolved D. The CDR3 runs to 14 residues. With 4 bases removed from V and 0 bases from J, the gap between germline ends came to 9 bases. Germline CDR1 and CDR2: MNHNS and SASEGT. In nucleotides, the CDR3 is TGTGCCAGCAGTGCCGAGGGAGCTAACTATGGCTACACCTTC. This translates into CASSAEGANYGYTF.

The gene calls are TRBV18 and TRBJ2-3; 7 bases agree with TRBD2. The CDR3 has 17 amino acids. Losses at the gene ends were 2 bases for V and 0 bases for J; bases not matched to a gene: 8. Germline assignment: CDR1 KGHSH and CDR2 LQKENI. The CDR3 sequence is CASSPVPLRGSTDTQYF. The DNA for the CDR3 is TGTGCCAGCTCACCAGTTCCTTTGCGGGGGAGCACAGATACGCAGTATTTT.

The J gene is TRBJ2-7, the V gene TRBV30, with 7 bases fitting TRBD2. Per germline, CDR1 GTSNPN and CDR2 SVGIG (reference sequence). This CDR3 spans 14 amino acids. With V trimmed by 4 bases and J by 2 bases, 8 bases remained unmatched. The CDR3: CAWTPGGYTYEQYF. The DNA for the CDR3 is TGTGCCTGGACCCCCGGGGGGTACACCTACGAGCAGTACTTC.